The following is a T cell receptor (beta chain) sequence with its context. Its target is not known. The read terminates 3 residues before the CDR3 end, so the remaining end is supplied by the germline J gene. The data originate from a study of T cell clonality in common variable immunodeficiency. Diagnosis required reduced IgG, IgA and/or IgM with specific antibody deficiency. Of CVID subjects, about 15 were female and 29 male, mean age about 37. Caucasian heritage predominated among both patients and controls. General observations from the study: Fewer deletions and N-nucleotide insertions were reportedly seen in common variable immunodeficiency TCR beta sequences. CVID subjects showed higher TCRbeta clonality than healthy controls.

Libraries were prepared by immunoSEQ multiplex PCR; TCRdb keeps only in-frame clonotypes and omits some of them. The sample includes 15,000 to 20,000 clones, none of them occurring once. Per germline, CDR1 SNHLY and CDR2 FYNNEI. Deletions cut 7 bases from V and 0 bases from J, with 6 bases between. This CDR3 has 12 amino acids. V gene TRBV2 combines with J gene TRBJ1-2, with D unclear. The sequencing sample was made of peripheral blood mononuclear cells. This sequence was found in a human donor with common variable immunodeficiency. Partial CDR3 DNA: TGTGCCAGCAAAACGGCTAACTATGGC. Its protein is CASKTANYG. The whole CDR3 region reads CASKTANYGYTF.